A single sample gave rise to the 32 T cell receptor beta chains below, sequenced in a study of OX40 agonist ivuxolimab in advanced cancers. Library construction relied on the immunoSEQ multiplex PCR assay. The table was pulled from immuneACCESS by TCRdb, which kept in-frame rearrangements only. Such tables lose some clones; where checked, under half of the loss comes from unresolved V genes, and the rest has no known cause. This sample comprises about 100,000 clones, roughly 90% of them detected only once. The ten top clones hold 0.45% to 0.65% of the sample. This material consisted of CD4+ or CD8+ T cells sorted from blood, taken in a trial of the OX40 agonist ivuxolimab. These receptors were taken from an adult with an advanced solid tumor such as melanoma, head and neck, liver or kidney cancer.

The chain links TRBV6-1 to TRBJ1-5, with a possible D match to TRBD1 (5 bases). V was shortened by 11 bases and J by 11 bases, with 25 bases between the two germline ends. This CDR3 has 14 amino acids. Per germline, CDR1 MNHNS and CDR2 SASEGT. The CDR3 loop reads CAVGTYYDQGAQHF. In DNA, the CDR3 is TGTGCCGTAGGGACCTACTACGACCAAGGGGCCCAGCATTTT.

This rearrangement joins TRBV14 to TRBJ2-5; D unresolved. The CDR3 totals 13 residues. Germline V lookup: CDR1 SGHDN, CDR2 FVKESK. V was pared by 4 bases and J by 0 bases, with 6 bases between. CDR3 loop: CASSPSYQETQYF. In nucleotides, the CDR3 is TGTGCCAGCAGCCCATCGTACCAAGAGACCCAGTACTTC.

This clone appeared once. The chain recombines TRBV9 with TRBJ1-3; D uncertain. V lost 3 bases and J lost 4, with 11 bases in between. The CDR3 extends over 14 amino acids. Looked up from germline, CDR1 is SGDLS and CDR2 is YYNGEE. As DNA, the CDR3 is TGTGCCAGCAGCGATACGAACACCGGAAACACCATATATTTT. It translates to CASSDTNTGNTIYF. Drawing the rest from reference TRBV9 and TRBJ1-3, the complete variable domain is DSGVTQTPKHLITATGQRVTLRCSPRSGDLSVYWYQQSLDQGLQFLIQYYNGEERAKGNILERFSAQQFPDLHSELNLSSLELGDSALYFCASSDTNTGNTIYFGEGSWLTVV.

The CDR3 is CASTRTGSGGAPGNTIYF. The CDR3 DNA follows: TGTGCCAGTACCCGTACAGGAAGCGGGGGGGCGCCGGGAAACACCATATATTTT. The V gene is TRBV19, the J gene TRBJ1-3; possible D gene TRBD1, 6 bases. CDR1 is LNHDA and CDR2 is SQIVND in the germline V gene (reference sequence). V gave up 7 bases and J gave up 4 bases, with 26 bases separating them. The CDR3 loop spans 18 amino acids.

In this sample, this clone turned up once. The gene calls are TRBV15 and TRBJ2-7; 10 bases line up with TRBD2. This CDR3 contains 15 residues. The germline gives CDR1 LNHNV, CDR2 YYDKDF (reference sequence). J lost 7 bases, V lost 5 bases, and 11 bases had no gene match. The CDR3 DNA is TGTGCCACCAGCTCCCGAGCGGGAGGGCCTGGGGAGCAGTACTTC. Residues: CATSSRAGGPGEQYF.

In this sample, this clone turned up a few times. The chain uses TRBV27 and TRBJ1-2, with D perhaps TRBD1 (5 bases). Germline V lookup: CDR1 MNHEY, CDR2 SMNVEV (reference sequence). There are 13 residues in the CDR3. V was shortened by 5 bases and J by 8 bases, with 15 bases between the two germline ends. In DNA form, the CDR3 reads TGTGCCAGCAGTGCTCAGGGAGGTGGAGGCTACACCTTC. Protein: CASSAQGGGGYTF.

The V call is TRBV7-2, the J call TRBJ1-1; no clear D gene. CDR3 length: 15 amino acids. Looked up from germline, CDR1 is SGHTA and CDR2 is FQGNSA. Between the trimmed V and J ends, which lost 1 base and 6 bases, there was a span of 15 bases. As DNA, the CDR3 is TGTGCCAGCAGCTTAGATGTCCGGAAATGGGCTGAAGCTTTCTTT. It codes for CASSLDVRKWAEAFF.

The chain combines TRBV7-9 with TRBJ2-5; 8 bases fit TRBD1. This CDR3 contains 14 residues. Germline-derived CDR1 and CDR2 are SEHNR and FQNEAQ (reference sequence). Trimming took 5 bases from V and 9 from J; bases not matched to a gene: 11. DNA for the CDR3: TGTGCCAGCAGCCAACAGGGGGAGAATGCTGCCCAGTACTTC. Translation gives CASSQQGENAAQYF.

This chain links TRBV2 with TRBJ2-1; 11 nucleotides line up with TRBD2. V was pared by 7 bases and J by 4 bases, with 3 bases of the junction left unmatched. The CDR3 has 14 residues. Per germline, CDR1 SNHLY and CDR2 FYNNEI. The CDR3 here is CASIRLAGYNEQFF. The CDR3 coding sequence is TGTGCCAGCATACGACTAGCGGGGTACAATGAGCAGTTCTTC.

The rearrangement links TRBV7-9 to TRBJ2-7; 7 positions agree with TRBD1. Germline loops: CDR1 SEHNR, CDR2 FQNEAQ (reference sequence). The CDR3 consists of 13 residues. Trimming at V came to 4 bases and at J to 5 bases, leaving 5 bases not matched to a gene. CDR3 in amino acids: CASSWTGYNEQYF. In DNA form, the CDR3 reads TGTGCCAGCAGCTGGACAGGATACAACGAGCAGTACTTC.

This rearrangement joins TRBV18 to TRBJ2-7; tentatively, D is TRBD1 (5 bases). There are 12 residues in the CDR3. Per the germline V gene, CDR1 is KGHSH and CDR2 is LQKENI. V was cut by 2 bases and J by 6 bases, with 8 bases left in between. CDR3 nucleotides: TGTGCCAGCTCACCAGCAGGGCCCGAGCAGTACTTC. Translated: CASSPAGPEQYF.

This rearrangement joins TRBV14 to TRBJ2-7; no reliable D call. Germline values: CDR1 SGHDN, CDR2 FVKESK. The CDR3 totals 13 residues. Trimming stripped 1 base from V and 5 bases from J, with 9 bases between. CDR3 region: CASSQVRSNEQYF. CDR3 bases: TGTGCCAGCAGCCAAGTTAGGAGTAACGAGCAGTACTTC.

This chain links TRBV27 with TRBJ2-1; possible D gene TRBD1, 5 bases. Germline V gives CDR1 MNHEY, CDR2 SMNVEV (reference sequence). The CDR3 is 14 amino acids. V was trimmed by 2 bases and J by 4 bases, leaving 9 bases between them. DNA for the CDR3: TGTGCCAGCAGTTTAGAAGGGGCATACAATGAGCAGTTCTTC. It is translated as CASSLEGAYNEQFF.

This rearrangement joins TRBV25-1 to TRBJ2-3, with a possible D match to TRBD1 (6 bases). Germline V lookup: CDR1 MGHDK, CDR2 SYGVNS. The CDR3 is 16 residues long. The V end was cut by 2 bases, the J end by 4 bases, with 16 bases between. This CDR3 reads CASSESPGQTADTQYF. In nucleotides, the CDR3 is TGTGCCAGCAGTGAAAGCCCTGGACAGACGGCAGATACGCAGTATTTT.

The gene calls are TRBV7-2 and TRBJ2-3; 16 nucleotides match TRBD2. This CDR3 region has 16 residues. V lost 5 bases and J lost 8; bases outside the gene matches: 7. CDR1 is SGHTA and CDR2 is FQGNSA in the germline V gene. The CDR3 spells CASSAGLAGGIGTQYF. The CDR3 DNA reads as TGTGCCAGCAGCGCGGGACTAGCGGGAGGGATAGGTACGCAGTATTTT.

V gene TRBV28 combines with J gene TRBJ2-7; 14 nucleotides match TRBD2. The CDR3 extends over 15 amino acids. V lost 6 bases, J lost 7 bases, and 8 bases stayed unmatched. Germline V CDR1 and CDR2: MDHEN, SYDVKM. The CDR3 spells CASRERTSGRREQYF. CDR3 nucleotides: TGTGCCAGCAGGGAGCGGACTAGCGGGAGGCGAGAGCAGTACTTC. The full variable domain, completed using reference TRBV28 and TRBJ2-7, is DVKVTQSSRYLVKRTGEKVFLECVQDMDHENMFWYRQDPGLGLRLIYFSYDVKMKEKGDIPEGYSVSREKKERFSLILESASTNQTSMYLCASRERTSGRREQYFGPGTRLTVT.

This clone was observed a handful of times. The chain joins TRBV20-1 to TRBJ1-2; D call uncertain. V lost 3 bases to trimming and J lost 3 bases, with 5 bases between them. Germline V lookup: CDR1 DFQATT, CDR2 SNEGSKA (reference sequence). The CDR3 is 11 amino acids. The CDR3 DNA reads TGCAGTGCTAGCGAAGACTATGGCTACACCTTC. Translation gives CSASEDYGYTF.

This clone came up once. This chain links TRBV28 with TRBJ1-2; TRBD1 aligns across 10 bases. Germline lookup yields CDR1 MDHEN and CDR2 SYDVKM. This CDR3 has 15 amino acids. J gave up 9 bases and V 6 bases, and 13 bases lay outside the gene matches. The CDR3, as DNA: TGTGCCAGCAGGGCCCCGGGGACAGGGGAAGAGAGCTACACCTTC. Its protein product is CASRAPGTGEESYTF.

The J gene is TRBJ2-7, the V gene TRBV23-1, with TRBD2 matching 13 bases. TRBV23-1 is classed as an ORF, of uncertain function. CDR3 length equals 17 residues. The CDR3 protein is CAPPRTSGRKSRYEQYF. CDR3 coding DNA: TGCGCTCCGCCCCGGACTAGCGGGAGAAAGAGCAGGTACGAGCAGTACTTC.

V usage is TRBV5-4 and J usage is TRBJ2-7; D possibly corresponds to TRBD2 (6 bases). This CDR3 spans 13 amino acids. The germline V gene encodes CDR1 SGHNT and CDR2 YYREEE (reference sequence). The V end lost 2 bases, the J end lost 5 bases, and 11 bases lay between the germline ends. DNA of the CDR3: TGTGCCAGCAGCTTCGGGGGTACCCACGAGCAGTACTTC. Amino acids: CASSFGGTHEQYF.

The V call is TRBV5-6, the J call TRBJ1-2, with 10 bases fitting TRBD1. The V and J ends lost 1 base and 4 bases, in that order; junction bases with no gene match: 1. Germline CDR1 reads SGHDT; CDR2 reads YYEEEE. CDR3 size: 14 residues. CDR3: CASSLWTGGYGYTF. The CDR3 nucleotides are TGTGCCAGCAGCTTGTGGACAGGGGGCTATGGCTACACCTTC. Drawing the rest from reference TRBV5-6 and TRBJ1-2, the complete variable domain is DAGVTQSPTHLIKTRGQQVTLRCSPKSGHDTVSWYQQALGQGPQFIFQYYEEEERQRGNFPDRFSGHQFPNYSSELNVNALLLGDSALYLCASSLWTGGYGYTFGSGTRLTVV.

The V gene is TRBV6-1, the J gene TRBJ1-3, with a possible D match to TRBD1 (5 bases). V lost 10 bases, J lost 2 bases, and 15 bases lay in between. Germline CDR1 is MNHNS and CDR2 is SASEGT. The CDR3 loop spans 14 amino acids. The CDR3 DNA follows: TGTGCCACCAGCCCAGGGATCCCTGGAAACACCATATATTTT. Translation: CATSPGIPGNTIYF.

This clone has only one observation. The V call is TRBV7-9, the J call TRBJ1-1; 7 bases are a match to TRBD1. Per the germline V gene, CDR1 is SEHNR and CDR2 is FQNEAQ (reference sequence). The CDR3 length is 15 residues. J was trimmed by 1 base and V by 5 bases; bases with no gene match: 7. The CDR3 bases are TGTGCCAGCAGCGCCCCGGGACAGAAGAACACTGAAGCTTTCTTT. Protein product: CASSAPGQKNTEAFF.

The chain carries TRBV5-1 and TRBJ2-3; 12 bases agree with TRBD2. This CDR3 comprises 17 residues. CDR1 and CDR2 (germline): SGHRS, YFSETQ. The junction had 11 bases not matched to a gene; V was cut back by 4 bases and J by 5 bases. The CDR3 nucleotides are TGCGCCAGCAGCCAAGACCGACTAGCGGGAGCTGGAGATACGCAGTATTTT. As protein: CASSQDRLAGAGDTQYF.

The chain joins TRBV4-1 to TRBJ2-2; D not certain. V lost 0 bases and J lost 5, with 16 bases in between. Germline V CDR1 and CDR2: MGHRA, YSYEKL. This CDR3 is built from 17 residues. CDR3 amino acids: CASSQEARSFGTGELFF. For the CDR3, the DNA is TGCGCCAGCAGCCAAGAAGCCCGTTCCTTCGGGACCGGGGAGCTGTTTTTT.

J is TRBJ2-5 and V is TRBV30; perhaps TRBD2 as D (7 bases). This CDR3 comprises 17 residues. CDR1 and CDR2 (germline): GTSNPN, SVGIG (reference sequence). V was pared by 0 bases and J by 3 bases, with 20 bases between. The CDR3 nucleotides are TGTGCCTGGAGTGTGGGGGGGGCCTTAGCGTACAAAGAGACCCAGTACTTC. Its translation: CAWSVGGALAYKETQYF. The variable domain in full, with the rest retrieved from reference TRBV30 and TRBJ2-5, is SQTIHQWPATLVQPVGSPLSLECTVEGTSNPNLYWYRQAAGRGLQLLFYSVGIGQISSEVPQNLSASRPQDRQFILSSKKLLLSDSGFYLCAWSVGGALAYKETQYFGPGTRLLVL.

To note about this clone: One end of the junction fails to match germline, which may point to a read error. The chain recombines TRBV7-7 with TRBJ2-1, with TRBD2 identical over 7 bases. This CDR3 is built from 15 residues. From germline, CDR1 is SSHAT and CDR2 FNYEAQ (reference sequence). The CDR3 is CASSPTGTTNNEQFF. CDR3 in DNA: TGTGCTAGCAGCCCGACCGGGACTACAAACAATGAGCAGTTCTTC.

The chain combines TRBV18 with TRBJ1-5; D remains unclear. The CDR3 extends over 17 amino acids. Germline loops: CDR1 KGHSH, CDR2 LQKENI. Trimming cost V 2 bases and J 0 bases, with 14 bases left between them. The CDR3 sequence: CASSPMGWGNSNQPQHF. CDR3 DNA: TGTGCCAGCTCACCAATGGGGTGGGGAAATAGCAATCAGCCCCAGCATTTT.

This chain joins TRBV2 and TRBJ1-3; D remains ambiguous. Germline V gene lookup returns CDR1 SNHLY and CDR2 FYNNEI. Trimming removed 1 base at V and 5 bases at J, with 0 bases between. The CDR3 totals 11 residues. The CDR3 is CASSEGNTIYF. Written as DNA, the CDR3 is TGTGCCAGCAGTGAAGGAAACACCATATATTTT.

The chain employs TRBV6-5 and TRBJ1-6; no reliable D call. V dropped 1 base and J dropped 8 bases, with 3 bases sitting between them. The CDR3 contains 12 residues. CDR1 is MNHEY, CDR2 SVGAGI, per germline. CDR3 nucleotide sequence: TGTGCCAGCAGTTACTACGATTCACCCCTCCACTTT. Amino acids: CASSYYDSPLHF.

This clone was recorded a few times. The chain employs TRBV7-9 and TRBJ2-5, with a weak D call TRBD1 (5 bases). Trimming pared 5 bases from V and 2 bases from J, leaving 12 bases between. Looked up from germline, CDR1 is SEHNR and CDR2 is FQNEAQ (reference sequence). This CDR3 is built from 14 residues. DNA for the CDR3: TGTGCCAGCAGCCTCGCAGGGAAACAAGAGACCCAGTACTTC. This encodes CASSLAGKQETQYF. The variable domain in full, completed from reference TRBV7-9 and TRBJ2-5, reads DTGVSQNPRHKITKRGQNVTFRCDPISEHNRLYWYRQTLGQGPEFLTYFQNEAQLEKSRLLSDRFSAERPKGSFSTLEIQRTEQGDSAMYLCASSLAGKQETQYFGPGTRLLVL.

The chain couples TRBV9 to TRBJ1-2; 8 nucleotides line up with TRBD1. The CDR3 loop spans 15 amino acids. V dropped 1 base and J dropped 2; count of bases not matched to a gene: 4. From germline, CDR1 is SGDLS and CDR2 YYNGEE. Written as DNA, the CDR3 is TGTGCCAGCAGCGTACAGGGGGCGCCCAACTATGGCTACACCTTC. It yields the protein CASSVQGAPNYGYTF.